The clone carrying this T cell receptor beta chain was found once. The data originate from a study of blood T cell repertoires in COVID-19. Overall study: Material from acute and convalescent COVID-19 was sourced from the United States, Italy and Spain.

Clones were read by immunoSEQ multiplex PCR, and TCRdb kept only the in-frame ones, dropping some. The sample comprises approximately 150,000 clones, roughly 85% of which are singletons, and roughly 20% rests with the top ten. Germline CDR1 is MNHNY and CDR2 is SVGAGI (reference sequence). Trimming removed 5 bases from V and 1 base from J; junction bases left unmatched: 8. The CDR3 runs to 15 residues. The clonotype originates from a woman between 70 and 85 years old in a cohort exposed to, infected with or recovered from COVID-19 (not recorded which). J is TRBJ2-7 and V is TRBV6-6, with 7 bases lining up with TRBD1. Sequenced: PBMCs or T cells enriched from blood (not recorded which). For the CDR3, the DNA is TGTGCCAGCAGTCCTTATCAACAGGGGTCCTACGAGCAGTACTTC. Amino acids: CASSPYQQGSYEQYF.